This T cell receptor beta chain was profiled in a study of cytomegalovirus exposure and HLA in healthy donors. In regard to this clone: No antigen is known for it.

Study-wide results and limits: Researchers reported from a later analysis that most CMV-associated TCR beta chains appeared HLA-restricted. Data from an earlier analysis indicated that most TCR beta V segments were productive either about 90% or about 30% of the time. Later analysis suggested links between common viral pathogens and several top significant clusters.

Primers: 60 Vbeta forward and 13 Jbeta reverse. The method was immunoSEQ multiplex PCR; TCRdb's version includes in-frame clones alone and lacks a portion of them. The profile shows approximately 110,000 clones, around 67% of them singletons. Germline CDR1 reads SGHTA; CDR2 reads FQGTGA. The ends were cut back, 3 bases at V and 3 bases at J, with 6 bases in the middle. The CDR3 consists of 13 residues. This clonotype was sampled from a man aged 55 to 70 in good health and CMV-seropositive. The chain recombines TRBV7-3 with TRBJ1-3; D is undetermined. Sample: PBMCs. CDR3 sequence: CASSLEFGNTIYF. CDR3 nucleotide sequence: TGTGCCAGCAGCTTGGAGTTTGGAAACACCATATATTTT.